In its sample, the clone carrying this TCR beta chain was seen many times. This record belongs to a study of neurological immune-mediated disorders. CDR3 size: 13 residues. V lost 6 bases, J lost 10 bases, and 16 bases lay in between. In germline, CDR1 is DFQATT, CDR2 SNEGSKA (reference sequence). The cDNA was synthesized by means of template-switch 5'RACE, which was carried out with 10-nucleotide random UMIs. TCRdb reprocessed the 5' RACE reads with MiXCR, giving one entry per CDR3 protein. The sample yields tens of thousands of distinct CDR3 sequences, about 3.8% seen once. The unsorted libraries had their origin in 2 million PBMCs stored at -80 C.

The clonotype comes from a man aged 60 to 75 with multiple sclerosis. The specimen sequenced was PBMCs. This sequence joins TRBV20-1 and TRBJ1-6; D possibly corresponds to TRBD1 (6 bases). The CDR3 loop reads CSATPDRLSPLHF. Written as DNA, the CDR3 is TGCAGTGCCACTCCCGACAGGTTGTCACCCCTCCACTTT.